This TCR beta chain was captured by sequencing in a study of chemoradiotherapy in HPV16-positive cancers. Findings of the study overall: Candidate HPV-specific clones and E7-related TCR motifs grew in tumor during treatment.

Note on this clone: Antigen specificity is unknown.

Using immunoSEQ multiplex PCR, the repertoire was profiled, and TCRdb retains in-frame clones only, with some absent. This sample has about 12,000 clones, with approximately 85% found just once. The CDR3 contains 14 residues. V was pared by 4 bases and J by 2 bases, with 10 bases between. Germline V gives CDR1 SGHVS, CDR2 FQNEAQ. The TCR comes from a human donor with HPV-associated anogenital cancer. The sequencing used blood, collected from a patient who underwent chemoradiotherapy. The gene calls are TRBV7-8 and TRBJ2-3, with D perhaps TRBD1 or TRBD2 (6 bases each). CDR3 bases: TGTGCCAGCAGCTCAGGGGACTTCACAGATACGCAGTATTTT. This sequence encodes CASSSGDFTDTQYF.